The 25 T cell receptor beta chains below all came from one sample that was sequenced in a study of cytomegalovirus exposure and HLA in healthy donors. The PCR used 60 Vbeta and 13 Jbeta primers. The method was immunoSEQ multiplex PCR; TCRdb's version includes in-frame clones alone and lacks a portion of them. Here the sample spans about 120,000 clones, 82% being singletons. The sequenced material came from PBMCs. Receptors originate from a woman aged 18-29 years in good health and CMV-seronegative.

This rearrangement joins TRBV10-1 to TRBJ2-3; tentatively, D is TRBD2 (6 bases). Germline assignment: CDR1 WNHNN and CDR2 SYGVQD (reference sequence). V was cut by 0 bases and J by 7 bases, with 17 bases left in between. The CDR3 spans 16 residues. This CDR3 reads CASSESVEGTLYTQYF. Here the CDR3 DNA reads TGCGCCAGCAGTGAGTCGGTGGAGGGAACATTATATACGCAGTATTTT.

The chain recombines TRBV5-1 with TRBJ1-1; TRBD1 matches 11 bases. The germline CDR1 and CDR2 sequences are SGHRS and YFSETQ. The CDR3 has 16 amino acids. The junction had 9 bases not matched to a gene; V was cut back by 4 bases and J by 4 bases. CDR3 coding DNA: TGCGCCAGCAGCCCCAGGACAGGGGGCGCGGTCACTGAAGCTTTCTTT. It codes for CASSPRTGGAVTEAFF. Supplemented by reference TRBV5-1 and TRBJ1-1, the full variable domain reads KAGVTQTPRYLIKTRGQQVTLSCSPISGHRSVSWYQQTPGQGLQFLFEYFSETQRNKGNFPGRFSGRQFSNSRSEMNVSTLELGDSALYLCASSPRTGGAVTEAFFGQGTRLTVV.

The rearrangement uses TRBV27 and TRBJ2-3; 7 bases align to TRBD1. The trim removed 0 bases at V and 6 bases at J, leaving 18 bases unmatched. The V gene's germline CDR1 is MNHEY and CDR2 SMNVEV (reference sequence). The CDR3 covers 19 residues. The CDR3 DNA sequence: TGTGCCAGCAGTTTATCAGACGGATCTCAGGGGGTTTATTCGGATACGCAGTATTTT. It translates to CASSLSDGSQGVYSDTQYF.

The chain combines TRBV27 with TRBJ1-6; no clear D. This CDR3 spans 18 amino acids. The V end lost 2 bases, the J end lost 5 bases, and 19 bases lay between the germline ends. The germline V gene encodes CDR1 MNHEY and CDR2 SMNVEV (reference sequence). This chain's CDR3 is CASSLRPHLGGNNSPLHF. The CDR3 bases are TGTGCCAGCAGTTTACGTCCACACTTGGGAGGTAATAATTCACCCCTCCACTTT.

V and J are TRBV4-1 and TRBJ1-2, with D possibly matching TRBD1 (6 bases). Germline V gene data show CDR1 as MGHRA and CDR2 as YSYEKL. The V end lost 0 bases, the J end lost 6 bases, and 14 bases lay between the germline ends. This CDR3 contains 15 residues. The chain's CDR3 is CASSQDLQGRHGYTF. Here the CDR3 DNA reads TGCGCCAGCAGCCAAGATCTACAGGGACGTCATGGCTACACCTTC.

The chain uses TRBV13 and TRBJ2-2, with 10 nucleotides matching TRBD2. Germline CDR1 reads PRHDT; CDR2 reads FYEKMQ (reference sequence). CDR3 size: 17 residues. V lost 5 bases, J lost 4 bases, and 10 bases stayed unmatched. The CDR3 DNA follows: TGTGCCAGCAGCCCATTAGGGCTAGCGGGGGCCACCGGGGAGCTGTTTTTT. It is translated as CASSPLGLAGATGELFF.

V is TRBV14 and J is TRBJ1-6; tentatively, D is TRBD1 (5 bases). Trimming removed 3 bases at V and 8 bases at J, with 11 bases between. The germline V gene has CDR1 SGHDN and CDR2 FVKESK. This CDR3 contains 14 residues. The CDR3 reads CASSQGREYSPLHF. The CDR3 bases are TGTGCCAGCAGCCAGGGCAGGGAATATTCACCCCTCCACTTT. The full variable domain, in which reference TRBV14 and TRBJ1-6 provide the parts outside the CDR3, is EAGVTQFPSHSVIEKGQTVTLRCDPISGHDNLYWYRRVMGKEIKFLLHFVKESKQDESGMPNNRFLAERTGGTYSTLKVQPAELEDSGVYFCASSQGREYSPLHFGNGTRLTVT.

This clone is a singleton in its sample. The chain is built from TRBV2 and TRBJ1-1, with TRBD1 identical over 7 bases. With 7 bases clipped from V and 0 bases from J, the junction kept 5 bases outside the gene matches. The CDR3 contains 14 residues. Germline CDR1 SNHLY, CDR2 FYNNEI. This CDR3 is CASNQGQMNTEAFF. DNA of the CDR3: TGTGCCAGCAACCAGGGACAGATGAACACTGAAGCTTTCTTT.

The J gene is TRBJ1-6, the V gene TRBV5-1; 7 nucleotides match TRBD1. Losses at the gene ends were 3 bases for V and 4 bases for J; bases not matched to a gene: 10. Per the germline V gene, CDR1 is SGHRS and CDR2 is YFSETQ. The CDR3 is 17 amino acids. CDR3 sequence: CASSSISPTGYNSPLHF. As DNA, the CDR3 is TGCGCCAGCAGCTCTATATCCCCGACAGGGTATAATTCACCCCTCCACTTT.

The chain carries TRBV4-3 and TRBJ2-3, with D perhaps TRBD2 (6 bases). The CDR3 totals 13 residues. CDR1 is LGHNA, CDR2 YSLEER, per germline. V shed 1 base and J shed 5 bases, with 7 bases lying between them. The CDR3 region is CASSQGRGDTQYF. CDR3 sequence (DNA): TGCGCCAGCAGCCAAGGGAGGGGAGATACGCAGTATTTT.

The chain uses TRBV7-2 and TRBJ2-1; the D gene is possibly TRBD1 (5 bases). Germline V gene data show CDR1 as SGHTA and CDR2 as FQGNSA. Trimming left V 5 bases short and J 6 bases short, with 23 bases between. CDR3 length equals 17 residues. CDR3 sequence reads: CASSTRHLTTGINEQFF. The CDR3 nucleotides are TGTGCCAGCAGCACCAGACATCTTACCACAGGCATCAATGAGCAGTTCTTC. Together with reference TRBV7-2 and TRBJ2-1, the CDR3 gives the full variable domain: GAGVSQSPSNKVTEKGKDVELRCDPISGHTALYWYRQSLGQGLEFLIYFQGNSAPDKSGLPSDRFSAERTGGSVSTLTIQRTQQEDSAVYLCASSTRHLTTGINEQFFGPGTRLTVL.

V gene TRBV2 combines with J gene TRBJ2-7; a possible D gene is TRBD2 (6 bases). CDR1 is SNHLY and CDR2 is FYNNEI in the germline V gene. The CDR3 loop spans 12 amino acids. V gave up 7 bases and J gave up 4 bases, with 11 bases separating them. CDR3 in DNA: TGTGCCAGCAAAAAGGGAGGTTACGAGCAGTACTTC. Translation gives CASKKGGYEQYF.

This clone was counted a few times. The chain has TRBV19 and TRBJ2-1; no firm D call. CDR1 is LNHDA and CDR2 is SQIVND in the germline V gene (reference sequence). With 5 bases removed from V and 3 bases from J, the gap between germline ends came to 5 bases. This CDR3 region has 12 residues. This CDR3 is CASSLIYNEQFF. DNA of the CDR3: TGTGCCAGTAGTTTAATCTACAATGAGCAGTTCTTC.

In DNA form, the CDR3 reads TGTGCCAGCTCAGGAAATCCCCGGGCGGGGGCAGAGGCTGAAGCTTTCTTT. Amino acids: CASSGNPRAGAEAEAFF. The V gene is TRBV18, the J gene TRBJ1-1; a weak D match, TRBD1 (6 bases). This CDR3 has 17 residues. V was cut by 5 bases and J by 6 bases, with 25 bases left in between. Germline V gene sequence: CDR1 KGHSH, CDR2 LQKENI.

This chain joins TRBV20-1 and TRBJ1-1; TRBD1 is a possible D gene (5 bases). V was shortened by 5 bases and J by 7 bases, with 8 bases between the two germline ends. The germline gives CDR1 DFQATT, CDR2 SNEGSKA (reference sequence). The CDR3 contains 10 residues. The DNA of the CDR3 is TGCAGTGCTTCAGGGAATGAAGCTTTCTTT. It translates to CSASGNEAFF.

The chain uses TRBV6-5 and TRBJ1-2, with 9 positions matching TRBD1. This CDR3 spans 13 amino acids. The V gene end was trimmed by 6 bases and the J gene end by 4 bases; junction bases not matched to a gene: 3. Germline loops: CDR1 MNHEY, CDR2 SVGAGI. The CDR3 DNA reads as TGTGCCAGCAGGGACAGGGGATTCTATGGCTACACCTTC. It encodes CASRDRGFYGYTF.

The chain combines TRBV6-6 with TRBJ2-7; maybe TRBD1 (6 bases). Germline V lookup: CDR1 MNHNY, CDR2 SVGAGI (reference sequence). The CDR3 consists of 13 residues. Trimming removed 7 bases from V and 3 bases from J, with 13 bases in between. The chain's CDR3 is CASTPGGNYEQYF. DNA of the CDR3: TGTGCCAGCACCCCTGGGGGCAACTACGAGCAGTACTTC.

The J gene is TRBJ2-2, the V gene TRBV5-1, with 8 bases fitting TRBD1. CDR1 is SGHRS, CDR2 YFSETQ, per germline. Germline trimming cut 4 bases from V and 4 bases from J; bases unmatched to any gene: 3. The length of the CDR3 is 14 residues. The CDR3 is CASSHDRGTGELFF. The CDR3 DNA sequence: TGCGCCAGCAGCCACGACAGGGGCACCGGGGAGCTGTTTTTT.

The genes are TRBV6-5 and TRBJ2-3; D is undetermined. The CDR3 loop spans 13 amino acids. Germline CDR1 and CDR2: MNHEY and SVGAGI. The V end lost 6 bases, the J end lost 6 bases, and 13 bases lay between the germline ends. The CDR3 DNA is TGTGCCAGCAGCGACGCAGGTGTCGATACGCAGTATTTT. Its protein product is CASSDAGVDTQYF.

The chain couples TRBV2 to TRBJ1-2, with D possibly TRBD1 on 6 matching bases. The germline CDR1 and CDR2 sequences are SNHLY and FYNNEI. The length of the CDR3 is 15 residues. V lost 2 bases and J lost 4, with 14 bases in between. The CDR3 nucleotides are TGTGCCAGCAGTGAATCGGGGGGCCGGGCCTATGGCTACACCTTC. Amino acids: CASSESGGRAYGYTF. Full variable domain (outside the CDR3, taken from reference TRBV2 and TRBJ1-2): EPEVTQTPSHQVTQMGQEVILRCVPISNHLYFYWYRQILGQKVEFLVSFYNNEISEKSEIFDDQFSVERPDGSNFTLKIRSTKLEDSAMYFCASSESGGRAYGYTFGSGTRLTVV.

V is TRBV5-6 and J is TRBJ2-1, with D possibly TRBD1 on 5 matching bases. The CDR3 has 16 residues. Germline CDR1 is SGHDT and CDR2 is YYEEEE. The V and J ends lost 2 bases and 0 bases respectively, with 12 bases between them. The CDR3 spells CASSFTREASYNEQFF. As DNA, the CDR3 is TGTGCCAGCAGCTTCACCAGGGAAGCCTCCTACAATGAGCAGTTCTTC.

CDR3 sequence: CASKGTSGVSYEQYF. CDR3 nucleotides: TGCGCCAGCAAGGGGACTAGCGGGGTCTCCTACGAGCAGTACTTC. The J gene is TRBJ2-7, the V gene TRBV10-2; the match to TRBD2 covers 13 bases. This CDR3 contains 15 residues. V gave up 7 bases and J gave up 0 bases; unmatched junction bases: 3. The germline V gene encodes CDR1 WSHSY and CDR2 SAAADI.

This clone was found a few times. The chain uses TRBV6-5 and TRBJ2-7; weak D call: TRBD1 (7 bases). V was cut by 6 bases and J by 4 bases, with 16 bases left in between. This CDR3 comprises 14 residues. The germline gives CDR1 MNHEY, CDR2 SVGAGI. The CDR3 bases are TGTGCCAGCAGCAACTCAGGGGGGATATACGAGCAGTACTTC. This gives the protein CASSNSGGIYEQYF.

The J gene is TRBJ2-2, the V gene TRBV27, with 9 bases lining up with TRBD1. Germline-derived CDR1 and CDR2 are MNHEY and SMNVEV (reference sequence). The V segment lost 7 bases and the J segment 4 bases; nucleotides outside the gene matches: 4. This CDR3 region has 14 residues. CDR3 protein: CASKRDRATGELFF. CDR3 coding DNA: TGTGCCAGCAAGCGGGACAGGGCCACCGGGGAGCTGTTTTTT.

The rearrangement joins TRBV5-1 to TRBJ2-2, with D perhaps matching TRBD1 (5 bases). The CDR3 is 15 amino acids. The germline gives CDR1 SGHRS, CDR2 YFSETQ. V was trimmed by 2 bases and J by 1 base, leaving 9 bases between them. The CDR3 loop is CASSFDRMNTGELFF. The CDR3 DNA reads TGCGCCAGCAGCTTTGACAGAATGAACACCGGGGAGCTGTTTTTT. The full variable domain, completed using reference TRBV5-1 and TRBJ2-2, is KAGVTQTPRYLIKTRGQQVTLSCSPISGHRSVSWYQQTPGQGLQFLFEYFSETQRNKGNFPGRFSGRQFSNSRSEMNVSTLELGDSALYLCASSFDRMNTGELFFGEGSRLTVL.